This T cell receptor (beta chain) is from a study of T cell clones after liver transplantation. Study-level background: A pre-transplant mixed lymphocyte reaction with TCRbeta sequencing defined graft-donor-reactive clones followed in post-transplant blood. Three of the eight recipients were HCV-positive; the rest had non-autoimmune, non-viral transplant indications. Until 12-24 months post-transplant, subjects got standard immunosuppression and no induction.

V gave up 1 base and J gave up 0 bases, with 4 bases separating them. Germline CDR1 SGHVS, CDR2 FNYEAQ. The CDR3 loop spans 15 amino acids. Measured with immunoSEQ multiplex PCR; TCRdb has only the in-frame clones, and not every one. The data hold around 97,000 clones, with 84% observed a single time. Whole-study findings and limits: Conclusions were preliminary, with small, heterogeneous patient groups.

Comment on this clone: The antigen is not known.

This material consisted of CD4+ T cells from blood, taken around 44 months after liver transplant. This chain links TRBV7-6 with TRBJ2-6; D call uncertain. The sequence was collected from a human patient who received a liver transplant. A share of the T cells may be of graft donor origin. The CDR3 sequence: CASSLGTSGANVLTF. The CDR3 bases are TGTGCCAGCAGCTTAGGCACCTCTGGGGCCAACGTCCTGACTTTC.